Listed below are T cell receptor beta chains from one sample, sequenced in a study of OX40 agonist ivuxolimab in advanced cancers. The assay was immunoSEQ multiplex PCR, and TCRdb's table has in-frame clones only and misses some. The repertoire holds more than 60,000 clones, with about 85% as singletons. Sample: CD4+ or CD8+ T cells sorted from blood, taken in a trial of the OX40 agonist ivuxolimab. These receptors were collected from an adult with an advanced solid tumor such as melanoma, head and neck, liver or kidney cancer. Both conserved end residues are part of each CDR3.

>TRBJ2-1|TRBV5-6
CASSLDWDSYNEQFF
>TRBJ2-5|TRBV28
CASSTGQETQYF
>TRBJ2-7|TRBV11-2
CASSRDRDFDEQYF
>TRBJ2-2|TRBV5-6
CASSLDRTGELFF
>TRBJ2-7|TRBV10-3
CAISDSAEQYF
>TRBJ2-2|TRBV2
CASSGYRDTSTGELFF
>TRBJ2-5|TRBV4-1
CASSQEGTLPRETQYF
>TRBJ2-6|TRBV5-4
CASNRDTRGAGANVLTF
>TRBJ1-2|TRBV10-1
CASFPLPGPKGDNYGYTF
>TRBJ1-1|TRBV30
CAWSREGTEAFF
>TRBJ2-2|TRBV5-1
CASSLFGTGQTNGELFF
>TRBJ1-3|TRBV21-1
CASSKGLRRGSKGNTIYF
>TRBJ1-1|TRBV5-1
CASSLGENTEAFF